This is a list of T cell receptor beta chains from one sample in a study of blood T cells in healthy people across ages. TCRdb re-called the 5' RACE reads with MiXCR, one entry per CDR3 protein. The data contain 730,000 or so distinct CDR3 sequences, around 40% of them seen just once; the ten biggest clones take up 20%. Source material: blood. The receptors stem from a woman aged 60-75 years in good health. Both conserved end residues are part of each CDR3. D genes are given only for firm matches. The listing skips clone size in some rows; elsewhere it reads once, few, many or a size class.

v_gene	j_gene	d_gene	abundance	CDR3nt	CDR3aa
TRBV7-2	TRBJ1-6	.	.	TGTGCCAGCAGCTTACAGGGGTTGGGGGATAATTCACCCCTCCACTTT	CASSLQGLGDNSPLHF
TRBV27	TRBJ2-1	TRBD1	few	TGTGCCAGCAGATCATCGACAGGGGCAAATGAGCAGTTCTTC	CASRSSTGANEQFF
TRBV5-6	TRBJ1-2	TRBD1	.	TGTGCCAGCATCAAGACAGGGGAGAATGGCTACACCTTC	CASIKTGENGYTF
TRBV4-1	TRBJ2-5	.	many	TGCGCCAGCAGCCCGGACCCTAACCAAGAGACCCAGTACTTC	CASSPDPNQETQYF
TRBV30	TRBJ1-2	TRBD1	.	TGTGCCTGGAGGCGGGGACAGCTCTATGGCTACACCTTC	CAWRRGQLYGYTF
TRBV5-1	TRBJ2-5	TRBD1	few	TGCGCCAGCAGCTTCGCAGGGGGCGTCGAGACCCAGTACTTC	CASSFAGGVETQYF
TRBV7-3	TRBJ2-7	.	.	TGTGCCAGCAGCGTAGATGGTTCCTACGAGCAGTACTTC	CASSVDGSYEQYF
TRBV18	TRBJ1-4	.	few	TGTGCCAGCTCACCAGGCCAATCTGAAAAACTGTTTTTT	CASSPGQSEKLFF
TRBV5-1	TRBJ2-7	.	.	TGCGCCAGCAGACAGGGAGGCTCCTACAATGAGCAGTACTTC	CASRQGGSYNEQYF
TRBV7-9	TRBJ1-4	.	few	TGTGCCAGCCGAGGGGAAGGGGGAAAACTGTTTTTT	CASRGEGGKLFF
TRBV27	TRBJ1-2	.	few	TGTGCCAGCAGTTTGGGCATGCTAAACTATGGCTACACCTTC	CASSLGMLNYGYTF
TRBV14	TRBJ2-1	.	.	TGTGCCAGCAGCCGGCGGGGGCTAGGCGATTCGGGTGAGCAGTTCTTC	CASSRRGLGDSGEQFF
TRBV27	TRBJ2-7	.	many	TGTGCCAGCAGTTTTGAGAGGGGCCCCTACGAGCAGTACTTC	CASSFERGPYEQYF
TRBV2	TRBJ2-5	TRBD1	.	TGTGCCAGTATACAGGGGGTCCAAGAGACCCAGTACTTC	CASIQGVQETQYF
TRBV5-1	TRBJ2-5	.	.	TGCGCCAGCAGCTTGAGTGGCACGGGCCCAGTGGGGGAGACCCAGTACTTC	CASSLSGTGPVGETQYF
TRBV11-1	TRBJ2-1	TRBD2	few	TGTGCCAGCAGAGGGGCGGGGGAGTACAATGAGCAGTTCTTC	CASRGAGEYNEQFF
TRBV5-1	TRBJ2-7	TRBD2	.	TGCGCCAGCAGCCACACAGGGCGGGGGGAATCCTACGAGCAGTACTTC	CASSHTGRGESYEQYF
TRBV7-4	TRBJ2-5	TRBD1	few	TGTGCCAGCAGTATCGACAGGGAAGAGACCCAGTACTTC	CASSIDREETQYF
TRBV7-3	TRBJ2-4	TRBD2	few	TGTGCCAGCAGCTTAATGGGGGGGGGAGAAGGCAAAAACATTCAGTACTTC	CASSLMGGGEGKNIQYF
TRBV7-9	TRBJ2-1	TRBD1	few	TGTGCCAGCAGCGGCGGGACAGGGGACTACAATGAGCAGTTCTTC	CASSGGTGDYNEQFF
TRBV6-1	TRBJ1-5	TRBD1	.	TGTGCCAGCAGTGATTGGACAGGGGATCAGCCCCAGCATTTT	CASSDWTGDQPQHF
TRBV6-1	TRBJ1-6	.	.	TGTGCCAGCAGTGAAGCGGGGACCGCCAATTCACCCCTCCACTTT	CASSEAGTANSPLHF
TRBV20-1	TRBJ2-5	.	.	TGCAGTGCTAGAGATAACCCAGCAATCGAGACCCAGTACTTC	CSARDNPAIETQYF
TRBV20-1	TRBJ2-4	TRBD2	many	TGCAGTGCTCCATGGACTAGCGGGAGGGCCATTGCCAAAAACATTCAGTACTTC	CSAPWTSGRAIAKNIQYF
TRBV11-2	TRBJ2-5	.	.	TGTGCCAGCAGCGTATGGCGGGGAGAGACCCAGTACTTC	CASSVWRGETQYF
TRBV20-1	TRBJ2-5	TRBD2	many	TGCAGTGCTAGAGATCAGGAGAGCGGGGGGGCTTACCAAGAGACCCAGTACTTC	CSARDQESGGAYQETQYF
TRBV2	TRBJ2-5	TRBD2	few	TGTGCCAGCAGTGGAGCGGGAGTTCTGCAAGAGACCCAGTACTTC	CASSGAGVLQETQYF
TRBV19	TRBJ1-5	.	.	TGTGCCAGTAGTATACCTCTTTCGGGACACCATAGCAATCAGCCCCAGCATTTT	CASSIPLSGHHSNQPQHF
TRBV13	TRBJ2-3	TRBD2	few	TGTGCCAGCAGCCCGGGAGGGGTTGGGACAGATACGCAGTATTTT	CASSPGGVGTDTQYF
TRBV4-2	TRBJ1-1	.	.	TGTGCCAGCAGCCAAGACGGCGCCTTTATTGGGACTGAAGCTTTCTTT	CASSQDGAFIGTEAFF
TRBV29-1	TRBJ1-2	.	.	TGCAGCGGTTTGGTTGGGGCTAACTATGGCTACACCTTC	CSGLVGANYGYTF
TRBV29-1	TRBJ2-3	.	many	TGCAGCGTTGACAACACAGATACGCAGTATTTT	CSVDNTDTQYF
TRBV7-6	TRBJ2-5	.	.	TGTGCCAGCAGCTTCAAGCGGATGGGGGAGCAGTACTTC	CASSFKRMGEQYF
TRBV3-1	TRBJ2-1	TRBD2	.	TGTGCCAGCAGCCAGCAGACTAGCGGGGCCTGGGGTGAGCAGTTCTTC	CASSQQTSGAWGEQFF
TRBV7-9	TRBJ1-2	TRBD1	.	TGTGCCAGCAGCTTAGACCAGGGGGTTAACTATGGCTACACCTTC	CASSLDQGVNYGYTF
TRBV11-2	TRBJ1-1	.	few	TGTGCCAGCAGCTTAGGTTGGGGGCCGAACACTGAAGCTTTCTTT	CASSLGWGPNTEAFF
TRBV10-3	TRBJ2-7	.	many	TGTGCCATCAGTGAGTCGAATCGGGGAAGCTCCTACGAGCAGTACTTC	CAISESNRGSSYEQYF
TRBV28	TRBJ2-7	TRBD2	.	TGTGCCACCTCTCCGGGACTCCCTGGGGGACTAGCGGTAAATAGGGAGCAGTACTTC	CATSPGLPGGLAVNREQYF
TRBV20-1	TRBJ2-3	TRBD1	.	TGCAGTGCTAGAGAGAAGGGACAGGGGTACACAGATACGCAGTATTTT	CSAREKGQGYTDTQYF
TRBV20-1	TRBJ2-7	TRBD1	.	TGCAGTGCTAGAGATCACAGGGGCAGAGGGTCCTACGAGCAGTACTTC	CSARDHRGRGSYEQYF
TRBV4-3	TRBJ2-5	.	.	TGCGCCAGCAGCCAAGATCTCCGGAGACCCAAAGGGACCCAGTACTTC	CASSQDLRRPKGTQYF
TRBV7-9	TRBJ2-1	TRBD1	.	TGTGCCAGCAGCCAAGGGGGCCACCGCTCCTACAATGAGCAGTTCTTC	CASSQGGHRSYNEQFF
TRBV20-1	TRBJ2-7	.	.	TGCAGTGCTAGATTGGGGGAACAGTCCCAGTACTTC	CSARLGEQSQYF
TRBV7-9	TRBJ1-1	TRBD1	.	TGTGCCAGCAGCTTAGACGTGGACAGGTACACTGAAGCTTTCTTT	CASSLDVDRYTEAFF